This TCR beta chain emerged from a study of blood T cell repertoires in COVID-19. The CDR3 covers 13 residues. V lost 4 bases, J lost 9 bases, and 2 bases stayed unmatched. Germline V lookup: CDR1 LNHDA, CDR2 SQIVND (reference sequence). Produced via immunoSEQ multiplex PCR; TCRdb's table is partial and in-frame only. This sample has about 140,000 clones, with roughly 80% found just once. This chain joins TRBV19 and TRBJ2-5; 13 bases agree with TRBD2. The sequencing sample was made of peripheral blood. The TCR originated in a woman in her fifties or sixties with acute or convalescent COVID-19. The DNA for the CDR3 is TGTGCCAGTAGTAACGGACTAGCGGGGGCCCAGTACTTC. Translated, it gives CASSNGLAGAQYF.